This TCR beta chain came from a study of T-cell reconstitution after alpha-beta-depleted transplantation in children. This clonotype was detected a few times. Using unique molecular identifiers, the investigators prepared the TCRbeta library. TCRdb passed the PCR reads through MiXCR, listing each CDR3 protein once. The sample shows around 250,000 distinct CDR3 sequences, 9.9% of them seen only once. Trimming pared 11 bases from V and 3 bases from J, leaving 21 bases between. This CDR3 comprises 15 residues. Germline V CDR1 and CDR2: LGHDT, YNNKEL (reference sequence). This sequence was found in a human donor who donated a stem cell graft to a child with SCID. The V gene is TRBV3-1, the J gene TRBJ2-3; the D gene could be TRBD1 or TRBD2 (5 bases each). Sequencing used PBMCs from the stem cell graft donor, obtained from the stem cell graft. The CDR3 DNA reads TGTGCCTGCTCCCAGGAGGTCCCAGGGACAGATACGCAGTATTTT. Its translation: CACSQEVPGTDTQYF.